This passage covers 32 T cell receptor beta chains from one sample sequenced in a study of CD8 T cells in Susac syndrome. Random hexamers were used to reverse transcribe roughly 0.5 to 1 ug of RNA. TCRdb called the immunoSEQ multiplex PCR reads again in MiXCR, with one record for every CDR3 protein. The data show about 150,000 distinct CDR3 sequences, approximately 96% seen once. The sequenced sample consisted of CD4+ T cells from PBMCs. The receptor source for this set is a human donor with Susac syndrome.

The chain is built from TRBV29-1 and TRBJ2-7; perhaps TRBD2 as D (6 bases). CDR1 and CDR2 from the germline V gene are SQVTM and ANQGSEA. The V gene lost 5 bases and the J gene lost 7 bases, with 15 bases spanning the gap. This CDR3 spans 12 amino acids. Here the CDR3 DNA reads TGCAGCGTTACCGAGGGACTTGGGGAGCAGTACTTC. This gives the protein CSVTEGLGEQYF.

CDR3 amino acids: CASSSRLAGDEQFF. The DNA of the CDR3 is TGTGCCAGCAGCTCCAGACTAGCGGGAGATGAGCAGTTCTTC. The V call is TRBV7-2, the J call TRBJ2-1, with 12 bases lining up with TRBD2. V trimming: 4 bases; J trimming: 8 bases; junction bases outside the gene matches: 3. The length of the CDR3 is 14 residues. CDR1 is SGHTA, CDR2 FQGNSA, per germline.

The gene calls are TRBV23-1 and TRBJ1-5; tentative D call: TRBD1 (6 bases). TRBV23-1 counts as an open reading frame of uncertain function. Deletions cut 2 bases from V and 2 bases from J, with 22 bases between. The length of the CDR3 is 19 residues. The CDR3 sequence is CASSQGIWSTGLGNQPQHF. The CDR3 DNA is TGCGCCAGCAGTCAAGGTATTTGGTCCACAGGGCTTGGCAATCAGCCCCAGCATTTT.

This chain joins TRBV24-1 and TRBJ2-4; 7 bases map to TRBD2. The length of the CDR3 is 13 residues. Trimming removed 6 bases from V and 4 bases from J; junction bases left unmatched: 2. Germline V gives CDR1 KGHDR, CDR2 SFDVKD. The CDR3 DNA follows: TGTGCCACCAGTCGTAGCGGGAAAAACATTCAGTACTTC. It specifies CATSRSGKNIQYF.

The rearrangement links TRBV13 to TRBJ1-6; D remains ambiguous. V lost 3 bases, J lost 9 bases, and 21 bases lay in between. This CDR3 contains 17 residues. CDR1 and CDR2 (germline): PRHDT, FYEKMQ (reference sequence). The CDR3 protein is CASSFRSGPLIGSPLHF. The DNA of the CDR3 is TGTGCCAGCAGCTTCCGATCGGGCCCCCTTATAGGTTCACCCCTCCACTTT.

This chain links TRBV7-9 with TRBJ1-2; TRBD1 is a possible D gene (6 bases). The length of the CDR3 is 13 residues. Looked up from germline, CDR1 is SEHNR and CDR2 is FQNEAQ (reference sequence). V shed 8 bases and J shed 3 bases, with 13 bases lying between them. The CDR3 region is CASALQGDYGYTF. DNA for the CDR3: TGTGCCAGCGCCCTACAGGGAGACTATGGCTACACCTTC.

This sequence joins TRBV5-4 and TRBJ1-2, with TRBD1 identical over 7 bases. The CDR3 contains 15 residues. Per germline, CDR1 SGHNT and CDR2 YYREEE (reference sequence). J gave up 6 bases and V 6 bases, and 14 bases lay outside the gene matches. CDR3 nucleotides: TGTGCCAGCACCTCAGGAGAGGGGGCAGGGGATGGCTACACCTTC. This translates into CASTSGEGAGDGYTF.

This rearrangement joins TRBV19 to TRBJ2-4; unclear D gene. Trimming took 3 bases from V and 5 from J, leaving 2 bases between them. The CDR3 sequence is 11 residues long. Germline lookup yields CDR1 LNHDA and CDR2 SQIVND (reference sequence). The CDR3 here is CASSIQNIQYF. The CDR3, as DNA: TGTGCCAGTAGTATTCAAAACATTCAGTACTTC.

The J gene is TRBJ1-6, the V gene TRBV20-1; D is ambiguous. V lost 3 bases and J 3 bases, leaving 12 bases between the germline ends. The CDR3 loop spans 15 amino acids. Germline assignment: CDR1 DFQATT and CDR2 SNEGSKA (reference sequence). Written as DNA, the CDR3 is TGCAGTGCTAGCCGGAGTGCTCTCTATAATTCACCCCTCCACTTT. Encoded protein: CSASRSALYNSPLHF.

This clonotype was observed a few times. The chain has TRBV20-1 and TRBJ1-1; a weak D match, TRBD1 (5 bases). Deletions cut 6 bases from V and 4 bases from J, with 12 bases between. From germline, CDR1 is DFQATT and CDR2 SNEGSKA (reference sequence). This CDR3 contains 12 residues. For the CDR3, the DNA is TGCAGTGCCGGGCAGGGAGGCACTGAAGCTTTCTTT. It codes for CSAGQGGTEAFF.

The CDR3 is CSVEDGGAFGAFF. CDR3 DNA: TGCAGCGTTGAAGATGGGGGCGCCTTTGGTGCTTTCTTT. The chain recombines TRBV29-1 with TRBJ1-1; the D gene is possibly TRBD1 (6 bases). Germline loops: CDR1 SQVTM, CDR2 ANQGSEA. V dropped 0 bases and J dropped 11 bases, with 16 bases sitting between them. The CDR3 is 13 amino acids.

This chain links TRBV12-3 or TRBV12-4 with TRBJ1-1, with D unresolved. The CDR3 loop spans 14 amino acids. Trimming pared 6 bases from V and 0 bases from J, leaving 11 bases between. The CDR3 protein is CASSHRTLNTEAFF. CDR3 DNA: TGTGCCAGCAGCCACCGAACACTGAACACTGAAGCTTTCTTT.

V gene TRBV20-1 combines with J gene TRBJ2-7, with a possible D match to TRBD2 (9 bases). This CDR3 has 17 residues. The V end lost 1 base, the J end lost 4 bases, and 23 bases lay between the germline ends. Germline assignment: CDR1 DFQATT and CDR2 SNEGSKA (reference sequence). The CDR3 protein is CSARAGGLAGLYYEQYF. The CDR3 DNA sequence: TGCAGTGCTAGAGCAGGGGGCCTAGCGGGATTGTATTACGAGCAGTACTTC.

V is TRBV20-1 and J is TRBJ1-1; a weak D match, TRBD1 (6 bases). The CDR3 is 13 amino acids. Germline CDR1 and CDR2: DFQATT and SNEGSKA (reference sequence). In nucleotides, the CDR3 is TGCAGATTAGCGACAGGACCGAACACTGAAGCTTTCTTT. Translation: CRLATGPNTEAFF.

This clonotype was counted a single time. The chain combines TRBV20-1 with TRBJ2-7; 8 bases match TRBD1. There are 15 residues in the CDR3. Per the germline V gene, CDR1 is DFQATT and CDR2 is SNEGSKA (reference sequence). The trim removed 0 bases at V and 3 bases at J, leaving 7 bases unmatched. CDR3 sequence (DNA): TGCAGTGCTAGAGATCCCGGACAGGGACTCTACGAGCAGTACTTC. As protein: CSARDPGQGLYEQYF.

The chain links TRBV24-1 to TRBJ1-2; no definite D call. Germline values: CDR1 KGHDR, CDR2 SFDVKD. Trimming removed 7 bases at V and 3 bases at J, with 14 bases between. There are 14 residues in the CDR3. Here the CDR3 reads CATRPRGKDYGYTF. In DNA, the CDR3 is TGTGCCACCAGACCTCGAGGGAAGGACTATGGCTACACCTTC.

The chain employs TRBV29-1 and TRBJ2-1; 7 bases map to TRBD1. V lost 6 bases, J lost 5 bases, and 4 bases stayed unmatched. This CDR3 comprises 12 residues. CDR1 is SQVTM, CDR2 ANQGSEA, per germline. The CDR3 region is CSVDRAHNEQFF. CDR3 DNA: TGCAGCGTAGACAGGGCCCACAATGAGCAGTTCTTC.

The J gene is TRBJ2-1, the V gene TRBV6-2 or TRBV6-3; 8 bases line up with TRBD2. The CDR3 sequence is 14 residues long. CDR1 is MNHEY, CDR2 SVGEGT, per germline. The V segment lost 4 bases and the J segment 8 bases; nucleotides outside the gene matches: 7. CDR3 DNA sequence: TGTGCCAGCAGTTTTACCCCGACTAGCGATGAGCAGTTCTTC. It translates to CASSFTPTSDEQFF.

This chain joins TRBV20-1 and TRBJ1-6; D gene uncertain. Trimming removed 0 bases from V and 8 bases from J, with 2 bases in between. Germline V gives CDR1 DFQATT, CDR2 SNEGSKA (reference sequence). This CDR3 is built from 11 residues. In DNA form, the CDR3 reads TGCAGTGCTAGAGAAGATTCACCCCTCCACTTT. Encoded protein: CSAREDSPLHF.

V gene TRBV20-1 combines with J gene TRBJ2-5, with unresolved D. The V end lost 6 bases, the J end lost 3 bases, and 11 bases lay between the germline ends. The length of the CDR3 is 12 residues. CDR1 DFQATT and CDR2 SNEGSKA come from the germline V gene (reference sequence). The CDR3 DNA is TGCAGTGCCAAAATAGGGAAAGAGACCCAGTACTTC. It encodes CSAKIGKETQYF.

The J gene is TRBJ2-7, the V gene TRBV6-2 or TRBV6-3; 7 bases line up with TRBD1. Losses at the gene ends were 2 bases for V and 2 bases for J; bases not matched to a gene: 3. Germline CDR1 and CDR2: MNHEY and SVGEGT. The CDR3 has 14 residues. The chain's CDR3 is CASSYRGLPYEQYF. CDR3 nucleotide sequence: TGTGCCAGCAGTTACAGGGGGCTTCCCTACGAGCAGTACTTC.

The genes are TRBV11-3 and TRBJ2-1, with D perhaps TRBD1 or TRBD2 (5 bases each). CDR1 is SGHNT, CDR2 YENEEA, per germline. V was trimmed by 5 bases and J by 0 bases, leaving 11 bases between them. CDR3 length: 15 residues. CDR3 loop: CASSPDGTSYNEQFF. The CDR3 coding sequence is TGTGCCAGCAGCCCGGATGGGACCTCCTACAATGAGCAGTTCTTC.

The chain couples TRBV21-1 to TRBJ2-7; whether TRBD1, the table's D call, matches the DNA was not checked. TRBV21-1 is a pseudogene. CDR3 length equals 15 residues. The CDR3 coding sequence is TGTGCCAGCAGCACCAATCGACAGGGCTGTCGGGAGCAGTACTTC. Its protein product is CASSTNRQGCREQYF.

This clonotype was counted a single time. This chain joins TRBV9 and TRBJ2-5, with a tentative D call TRBD1 (6 bases). The V end lost 2 bases, the J end lost 5 bases, and 13 bases lay between the germline ends. Germline V gene data show CDR1 as SGDLS and CDR2 as YYNGEE. This CDR3 is 14 amino acids long. The CDR3 sequence is CASSVGQGRETQYF. For the CDR3, the DNA is TGTGCCAGCAGCGTCGGCCAGGGGCGTGAGACCCAGTACTTC.

The rearrangement links TRBV5-4 to TRBJ2-7, with TRBD2 identical over 8 bases. The CDR3 loop spans 14 amino acids. V dropped 1 base and J dropped 3; count of bases not matched to a gene: 3. CDR1 SGHNT and CDR2 YYREEE come from the germline V gene (reference sequence). Here the CDR3 reads CASSLKTSGYEQYF. The CDR3 DNA is TGTGCCAGCAGCTTGAAAACTAGCGGCTACGAGCAGTACTTC. The whole variable domain, filled in from reference TRBV5-4 and TRBJ2-7, reads ETGVTQSPTHLIKTRGQQVTLRCSSQSGHNTVSWYQQALGQGPQFIFQYYREEENGRGNFPPRFSGLQFPNYSSELNVNALELDDSALYLCASSLKTSGYEQYFGPGTRLTVT.

The chain carries TRBV29-1 and TRBJ1-1, with D maybe TRBD1 (6 bases). The CDR3 covers 11 residues. V dropped 7 bases and J dropped 1 base, with 7 bases sitting between them. Germline assignment: CDR1 SQVTM and CDR2 ANQGSEA. The CDR3 region is CSATGNTEAFF. In DNA form, the CDR3 reads TGCAGCGCGACAGGGAACACTGAAGCTTTCTTT.

This clonotype is a singleton in its sample. The chain is built from TRBV29-1 and TRBJ2-2, with 7 bases aligning to TRBD1. Trimming removed 5 bases from V and 3 bases from J; junction bases left unmatched: 6. Per the germline V gene, CDR1 is SQVTM and CDR2 is ANQGSEA. This CDR3 is built from 14 residues. The CDR3: CSVSTGFDTGELFF. In DNA form, the CDR3 reads TGCAGCGTTTCGACAGGGTTTGACACCGGGGAGCTGTTTTTT.

The chain has TRBV3-1 and TRBJ2-3, with D perhaps matching TRBD1 or TRBD2 (5 bases each). Deletions cut 0 bases from V and 6 bases from J, with 13 bases between. The length of the CDR3 is 15 residues. The germline gives CDR1 LGHDT, CDR2 YNNKEL (reference sequence). The CDR3 region is CASSQDPRGGDTQYF. The CDR3 region has the DNA TGTGCCAGCAGCCAAGATCCACGGGGCGGCGATACGCAGTATTTT.

The rearrangement joins TRBV25-1 to TRBJ1-4; D is perhaps TRBD1 (6 bases). There are 13 residues in the CDR3. The V gene lost 6 bases and the J gene lost 8 bases, with 13 bases spanning the gap. Germline-derived CDR1 and CDR2 are MGHDK and SYGVNS. Here the CDR3 DNA reads TGTGCCAGCAGGACAGGTGGTATGGAAAAACTGTTTTTT. Its translation: CASRTGGMEKLFF.

The chain recombines TRBV9 with TRBJ2-7; tentative D call: TRBD2 (6 bases). V lost 0 bases and J lost 3, with 13 bases in between. This CDR3 has 15 residues. Germline V CDR1 and CDR2: SGDLS, YYNGEE. CDR3 DNA sequence: TGTGCCAGCAGCGTAGGGACCCCCGGGAGCTACGAGCAGTACTTC. Translation: CASSVGTPGSYEQYF.

The genes are TRBV28 and TRBJ1-5, with D unclear. CDR1 is MDHEN and CDR2 is SYDVKM in the germline V gene. Trimming cost V 3 bases and J 0 bases, with 15 bases left between them. The CDR3 extends over 17 amino acids. The CDR3 region is CASSFSGQEYSNQPQHF. The CDR3 DNA sequence: TGTGCCAGCAGTTTCTCTGGCCAGGAGTATAGCAATCAGCCCCAGCATTTT.

V usage is TRBV29-1 and J usage is TRBJ2-3, with 10 bases fitting TRBD2. In germline, CDR1 is SQVTM, CDR2 ANQGSEA. J gave up 6 bases and V 4 bases, and 10 bases lay outside the gene matches. The CDR3 consists of 15 residues. The CDR3 DNA is TGCAGCGTTGTAGGGCTAGCGGGAGTCGGTGATACGCAGTATTTT. As protein: CSVVGLAGVGDTQYF.